This passage covers 17 T cell receptor beta chains from one sample sequenced in a study of blood T cell repertoires in COVID-19. Measured with immunoSEQ multiplex PCR; TCRdb has only the in-frame clones, and not every one. The data contain 380,000 or so clones, 86% of them singletons. The specimen sequenced was peripheral blood. All receptors derive from a woman aged 55-70 years with COVID-19, enrolled during active disease.

The chain carries TRBV25-1 and TRBJ1-4, with a possible D match to TRBD1 (5 bases). Germline CDR1 and CDR2: MGHDK and SYGVNS. The CDR3 sequence is 13 residues long. The V end was cut by 2 bases, the J end by 11 bases, with 12 bases between. CDR3 region: CASSERGRAKLFF. CDR3 nucleotide sequence: TGTGCCAGCAGTGAAAGGGGCAGGGCTAAACTGTTTTTT.

This chain joins TRBV7-2 and TRBJ1-4, with 8 bases identical to TRBD1. This CDR3 has 16 amino acids. Looked up from germline, CDR1 is SGHTA and CDR2 is FQGNSA. V gave up 5 bases and J gave up 0 bases; unmatched junction bases: 5. In nucleotides, the CDR3 is TGTGCCAGCAGCCCCCGGGACAGGTCAACTAATGAAAAACTGTTTTTT. Residues: CASSPRDRSTNEKLFF. Together with reference TRBV7-2 and TRBJ1-4, the CDR3 gives the full variable domain: GAGVSQSPSNKVTEKGKDVELRCDPISGHTALYWYRQSLGQGLEFLIYFQGNSAPDKSGLPSDRFSAERTGGSVSTLTIQRTQQEDSAVYLCASSPRDRSTNEKLFFGSGTQLSVL.

The V gene is TRBV2, the J gene TRBJ2-7, with a tentative D call TRBD2 (6 bases). V was pared by 2 bases and J by 13 bases, with 12 bases between. The germline V gene encodes CDR1 SNHLY and CDR2 FYNNEI. This CDR3 comprises 11 residues. The CDR3 loop reads CASSERRAPYF. The CDR3 DNA reads TGTGCCAGCAGTGAAAGGAGGGCTCCCTACTTC.

The V and J genes are TRBV12-3 or TRBV12-4 and TRBJ1-1, with a tentative D call TRBD1 (6 bases). Trimming stripped 5 bases from V and 4 bases from J, with 11 bases between. The CDR3 loop spans 13 amino acids. DNA for the CDR3: TGTGCCAGCAGTCCGACAGGTCGCACTGAAGCTTTCTTT. It is translated as CASSPTGRTEAFF.

CDR3: CASSLDLPIFAGANTEAFF. For the CDR3, the DNA is TGTGCCAGCAGCTTAGATCTCCCCATCTTCGCAGGGGCGAACACTGAAGCTTTCTTT. The chain employs TRBV11-3 and TRBJ1-1; D might be TRBD1 (6 bases). CDR1 and CDR2 (germline): SGHNT, YENEEA. V shed 0 bases and J shed 1 base, with 21 bases lying between them. The CDR3 runs 19 residues.

As concerns this clone: Other DNA sequences in this sample translate to the same CDR3. V usage is TRBV9 and J usage is TRBJ2-3; 11 nucleotides agree with TRBD2. From germline, CDR1 is SGDLS and CDR2 YYNGEE. Trimming cost V 0 bases and J 3 bases; bases outside gene matches: 3. The CDR3 length is 16 residues. The CDR3 nucleotides are TGTGCCAGCAGCGTAGGTAGCGGGGGGGCAACAGATACGCAGTATTTT. Its protein product is CASSVGSGGATDTQYF.

This chain joins TRBV5-5 and TRBJ2-3; maybe TRBD2 (6 bases). Per the germline V gene, CDR1 is SGHKS and CDR2 is YYEKEE (reference sequence). The ends were cut back, 1 base at V and 2 bases at J, with 17 bases in the middle. The CDR3 length is 17 residues. This CDR3 reads CASSLKEGYPHTDTQYF. The DNA for the CDR3 is TGTGCCAGCAGCTTGAAGGAGGGGTATCCTCACACAGATACGCAGTATTTT.

This rearrangement joins TRBV7-8 to TRBJ1-1, with D possibly TRBD1 on 5 matching bases. There are 14 residues in the CDR3. The V end was cut by 4 bases, the J end by 4 bases, with 13 bases between. Germline V gene sequence: CDR1 SGHVS, CDR2 FQNEAQ. The chain's CDR3 is CASSSAGRGTEAFF. CDR3 in DNA: TGTGCCAGCAGCTCGGCAGGGCGGGGCACTGAAGCTTTCTTT. Filled out from reference TRBV7-8 and TRBJ1-1, the complete variable domain reads GAGVSQSPRYKVAKRGQDVALRCDPISGHVSLFWYQQALGQGPEFLTYFQNEAQLDKSGLPSDRFFAERPEGSVSTLKIQRTQQEDSAVYLCASSSAGRGTEAFFGQGTRLTVV.

The CDR3, as DNA: TGCGCCAGCAGCTTTAGTCAGGGCATAAACGAGCAGTACTTC. Translation: CASSFSQGINEQYF. The chain is built from TRBV5-1 and TRBJ2-7, with D possibly TRBD1 on 5 matching bases. CDR3 length: 14 amino acids. V was shortened by 2 bases and J by 5 bases, with 14 bases between the two germline ends. In germline, CDR1 is SGHRS, CDR2 YFSETQ.

This clone showed up just a few times. J is TRBJ1-2 and V is TRBV5-5; D gene uncertain. The germline gives CDR1 SGHKS, CDR2 YYEKEE (reference sequence). The CDR3 has 14 residues. V was pared by 4 bases and J by 4 bases, with 14 bases between. The CDR3 spells CASSLSQQVYGYTF. CDR3 DNA sequence: TGTGCCAGCAGCCTCTCGCAACAAGTCTATGGCTACACCTTC.

J is TRBJ2-3 and V is TRBV5-1; D unclear. Germline CDR1 is SGHRS and CDR2 is YFSETQ. The CDR3 covers 15 residues. V shed 0 bases and J shed 0 bases, with 8 bases lying between them. CDR3 loop: CASSLGLGSTDTQYF. The CDR3 DNA reads TGCGCCAGCAGCTTGGGGCTAGGTAGCACAGATACGCAGTATTTT.

The rearrangement links TRBV27 to TRBJ2-7; TRBD1 matches 9 bases. The CDR3 is 15 amino acids. CDR1 and CDR2 (germline): MNHEY, SMNVEV (reference sequence). The J segment lost 2 bases and the V segment lost 6 bases, leaving 8 bases of the junction unmatched. For the CDR3, the DNA is TGTGCCAGCAGGGACAGGGGTTTTGGGGCCTACGAGCAGTACTTC. It encodes CASRDRGFGAYEQYF.

The V and J genes are TRBV20-1 and TRBJ2-7; TRBD1 matches at 9 bases. The CDR3 length is 14 residues. Per the germline V gene, CDR1 is DFQATT and CDR2 is SNEGSKA (reference sequence). Trimming at V came to 5 bases and at J to 3 bases, leaving 8 bases not matched to a gene. The CDR3 protein is CSARGGQGLYEQYF. CDR3 DNA sequence: TGCAGTGCTCGTGGGGGACAGGGACTCTACGAGCAGTACTTC.

The rearrangement joins TRBV2 to TRBJ1-5; 8 nucleotides align to TRBD1. CDR1 and CDR2 (germline): SNHLY, FYNNEI. The length of the CDR3 is 14 residues. Losses at the gene ends were 6 bases for V and 6 bases for J; bases not matched to a gene: 7. The CDR3 is CASSADRGGQPQHF. The CDR3 DNA reads TGTGCCAGCAGCGCAGACAGGGGCGGTCAGCCCCAGCATTTT.

V usage is TRBV7-2 and J usage is TRBJ2-1; 8 bases line up with TRBD2. The trim removed 5 bases at V and 8 bases at J, leaving 11 bases unmatched. This CDR3 contains 15 residues. Germline loops: CDR1 SGHTA, CDR2 FQGNSA. Here the CDR3 DNA reads TGTGCCAGCAGCCCAACTAGCGGCTCGTGGGATGAGCAGTTCTTC. This codes for CASSPTSGSWDEQFF.

This clone was picked up one time. The chain is built from TRBV6-2 or TRBV6-3 and TRBJ1-1; 7 bases align to TRBD1. Germline V lookup: CDR1 MNHEY, CDR2 SVGEGT. Losses at the gene ends were 4 bases for V and 2 bases for J; bases not matched to a gene: 7. The CDR3 totals 15 residues. This chain's CDR3 is CASSSSRQGNTEAFF. For the CDR3, the DNA is TGTGCCAGCAGTTCCTCACGACAGGGAAACACTGAAGCTTTCTTT.

The chain couples TRBV9 to TRBJ2-2; 10 nucleotides align to TRBD1. Trimming at V came to 0 bases and at J to 0 bases, leaving 14 bases not matched to a gene. Looked up from germline, CDR1 is SGDLS and CDR2 is YYNGEE. This CDR3 comprises 21 residues. The CDR3, as DNA: TGTGCCAGCAGCGTAGCCCGGGACAGGGGCCCAGCCATCGCGAACACCGGGGAGCTGTTTTTT. Its translation: CASSVARDRGPAIANTGELFF.